Listed below are T cell receptor beta chains from one sample, sequenced in a study of T-cell reconstitution after alpha-beta-depleted transplantation in children. TCRdb reprocessed the PCR reads via MiXCR and lists one record per CDR3 protein. The sample lists 200,000 to 250,000 distinct CDR3 sequences, 11% occurring once. The sample in question was PBMCs, obtained before TCRalphabeta/CD19-depleted stem cell transplant. The receptor source for this set is a child under two years old with acute myeloid leukemia, due to receive a stem cell transplant. CDR3s include the opening cysteine and the closing phenylalanine or tryptophan. A D gene is named only where the DNA matches it firmly. Clone size is not always given. Where it is, it says once, few, many or a class for expanded clones.

v_gene	abundance	d_gene	j_gene	CDR3aa	CDR3nt
TRBV5-1	many	TRBD1	TRBJ1-2	CASSPGGQRDYTF	TGCGCCAGCAGCCCCGGGGGACAGAGGGACTACACCTTC
TRBV7-9	many	-	TRBJ1-3	CASSWGGLGNTIYF	TGTGCCAGCAGCTGGGGGGGTCTTGGAAACACCATATATTTT
TRBV20-1	many	TRBD1	TRBJ1-5	CSARDRDAHQPQHF	TGCAGTGCTAGGGACAGGGACGCCCATCAGCCCCAGCATTTT
TRBV4-2	many	TRBD2	TRBJ2-3	CASSPGLASGGTDTQYF	TGTGCCAGCAGCCCGGGACTAGCGAGCGGGGGGACAGATACGCAGTATTTT
TRBV7-9	many	TRBD1	TRBJ2-3	CASSLGDRESDTQYF	TGTGCCAGCAGCCTCGGGGACAGGGAATCAGATACGCAGTATTTT
TRBV29-1	many	-	TRBJ2-1	CSVGPFGQFF	TGCAGCGTGGGCCCTTTCGGGCAGTTCTTC
TRBV5-1	few	TRBD2	TRBJ2-7	CASSMAGTIGSYEQYF	TGCGCCAGCAGCATGGCCGGGACTATTGGCTCCTACGAGCAGTACTTC
TRBV28	-	-	TRBJ2-1	CASSLLATDIEQFF	TGTGCCAGCAGTTTACTAGCAACCGATATTGAGCAGTTCTTC
TRBV20-1	many	-	TRBJ1-1	CSARDKSGWATEAFF	TGCAGTGCTAGAGATAAATCCGGGTGGGCGACTGAAGCTTTCTTT
TRBV7-2	many	TRBD1	TRBJ1-2	CASSSTGYGYTF	TGTGCCAGCAGCTCGACAGGGTATGGCTACACCTTC
TRBV28	many	-	TRBJ2-2	CASTDRLTGELFF	TGTGCCAGCACCGACCGATTAACCGGGGAGCTGTTTTTT
TRBV5-1	many	-	TRBJ2-3	CASSLIVTTSTDTQYF	TGCGCCAGCAGCTTGATAGTGACAACTAGCACAGATACGCAGTATTTT
TRBV11-2	many	TRBD2	TRBJ2-7	CASSISGSRTYEQYF	TGTGCCAGCAGCATTAGCGGGAGCAGGACCTACGAGCAGTACTTC
TRBV11-2	many	TRBD1	TRBJ2-1	CASSARDRIRVGYNEQFF	TGTGCCAGCAGCGCCCGGGACAGGATTAGGGTTGGGTACAATGAGCAGTTCTTC
TRBV20-1	many	TRBD2	TRBJ2-7	CSARERSGSYEQYF	TGCAGTGCTAGAGAGCGTAGCGGGAGCTACGAGCAGTACTTC
TRBV5-1	many	-	TRBJ1-1	CASSLGMGMNTEAFF	TGCGCCAGCAGCTTGGGTATGGGAATGAACACTGAAGCTTTCTTT
TRBV5-1	-	-	TRBJ1-5	CASSRDGDQPQHF	TGCGCCAGCAGCCGGGACGGGGATCAGCCCCAGCATTTT
TRBV28	many	TRBD1	TRBJ1-4	CASTQGANGEKLFF	TGTGCCAGCACCCAGGGGGCAAATGGTGAAAAACTGTTTTTT
TRBV20-1	many	TRBD2	TRBJ2-4	CSAIGRGGDIQYF	TGCAGTGCTATAGGACGGGGGGGCGACATTCAGTACTTC
TRBV12-3/TRBV12-4	many	-	TRBJ2-1	CASSSRDEQFF	TGTGCCAGCAGCAGTAGGGATGAGCAGTTCTTC
TRBV24-1	many	-	TRBJ1-2	CATSDWDKPYGYTF	TGTGCCACCAGTGATTGGGACAAGCCTTATGGCTACACCTTC
TRBV5-1	many	-	TRBJ1-1	CASTTGGGGGEAFF	TGCGCCAGCACCACGGGAGGCGGCGGGGGTGAAGCTTTCTTT
TRBV29-1	few	-	TRBJ2-5	CSVDKAQETQYF	TGCAGCGTTGACAAGGCCCAAGAGACCCAGTACTTC
TRBV20-1	many	-	TRBJ2-2	CSAAGYGELFF	TGCAGTGCCGCAGGGTACGGGGAGCTGTTTTTT
TRBV24-1	many	-	TRBJ2-3	CATSDLGRVGSTDTQYF	TGTGCCACCAGTGATTTAGGCAGGGTAGGTAGCACAGATACGCAGTATTTT
TRBV20-1	many	-	TRBJ1-4	CSARDPRGAEKLFF	TGCAGTGCTAGAGATCCCAGGGGTGCGGAAAAACTGTTTTTT
TRBV29-1	many	-	TRBJ2-3	CSVEDPGDTQYF	TGCAGCGTTGAAGATCCTGGAGATACGCAGTATTTT
TRBV9	many	-	TRBJ2-6	CASSVGTSSSGANVLTF	TGTGCCAGCAGCGTAGGTACTTCTAGCTCTGGGGCCAACGTCCTGACTTTC
TRBV5-1	many	TRBD1	TRBJ1-2	CASSLQGPEGYTF	TGCGCCAGCAGCTTACAGGGGCCAGAAGGCTACACCTTC
TRBV20-1	many	TRBD1	TRBJ1-5	CSALETGGQPQHF	TGCAGTGCGTTGGAGACAGGGGGCCAGCCCCAGCATTTT
TRBV30	many	TRBD2	TRBJ2-3	CAWSPSGGPDTQYF	TGTGCCTGGAGTCCTAGCGGGGGCCCGGATACGCAGTATTTT
TRBV27	many	-	TRBJ2-1	CASSLRLGSYNEQFF	TGTGCCAGCAGTTTACGACTCGGCTCCTACAATGAGCAGTTCTTC
TRBV4-1	-	-	TRBJ1-1	CASSQNIQGLNTEAFF	TGCGCCAGCAGCCAGAACATACAGGGACTGAACACTGAAGCTTTCTTT
TRBV5-1	many	-	TRBJ2-2	CASRVQTGELFF	TGCGCCAGCAGGGTTCAAACCGGGGAGCTGTTTTTT
TRBV9	few	TRBD2	TRBJ2-5	CASSVATASGIRGETQYF	TGTGCCAGCAGCGTAGCTACGGCTAGCGGGATAAGGGGAGAGACCCAGTACTTC
TRBV4-2	many	-	TRBJ2-7	CASSQDLLGEDYEQYF	TGTGCCAGCAGCCAAGATCTCCTGGGGGAGGACTACGAGCAGTACTTC
TRBV28	-	-	TRBJ2-4	CASRDGTIVAKNIQYF	TGTGCCAGCAGAGACGGTACCATTGTAGCCAAAAACATTCAGTACTTC
TRBV7-2	few	TRBD1	TRBJ1-6	CASSLEGTGNNSPLHF	TGTGCCAGCAGCTTAGAGGGGACAGGGAATAATTCACCCCTCCACTTT
TRBV12-3/TRBV12-4	many	-	TRBJ2-5	CASSFNDKKETQYF	TGTGCCAGCAGTTTTAACGACAAGAAAGAGACCCAGTACTTC